The rows below give T cell receptor beta chains drawn from one sample of a study of lymphopenia after photon versus proton radiotherapy. Produced via immunoSEQ multiplex PCR; TCRdb's table is partial and in-frame only. This table holds about 37,000 clones, roughly 84% found once. Sequenced here: peripheral blood, sampled from a patient treated with photon-based radiotherapy. Every receptor here comes from a man aged 50-60 years with gastric cancer. Each CDR3 is given with its conserved first and last residue. D genes are given only for firm matches. Some rows have no size entry. The others give once, few or many, or a class for an expanded clone.

.	TRBV11-2	.	TRBJ2-2	TGTGCCAGCAGATCACGGGGTCTAGGCACCGGGGAGCTGTTTTTT	CASRSRGLGTGELFF
.	TRBV27	.	TRBJ2-7	TGTGCCAGCAGTTTGGGGGGTAACGAGCAGTACTTC	CASSLGGNEQYF
TRBD1	TRBV10-2	.	TRBJ1-2	TGCGCCAGCAGTGAGTGGCAGGGGGCGGCTGGCTACACCTTC	CASSEWQGAAGYTF
TRBD2	TRBV5-1	.	TRBJ2-3	TGCGCCAGCAGCCTACGTACTAGCGGGAGCTTAGTGGATACGCAGTATTTT	CASSLRTSGSLVDTQYF
.	TRBV28	.	TRBJ2-6	TGTGCCAGCAGTTTAGTGGGGCCTGGGGCCAACGTCCTGACTTTC	CASSLVGPGANVLTF
.	TRBV11-2	.	TRBJ2-7	TGTGCCAGCAGCTTAGTTGGGAAGACCGAGCAGTACTTC	CASSLVGKTEQYF
.	TRBV7-6	once	TRBJ2-1	TGTGCCAGCAGCTCAAACGCTGTCAGTGAGCAGTTCTTC	CASSSNAVSEQFF
TRBD2	TRBV19	.	TRBJ2-1	TGTGCCAGTAGTATAGTTCGGACTAGCGTGACCAATGAGCAGTTCTTC	CASSIVRTSVTNEQFF
.	TRBV15	.	TRBJ2-7	TGTGCCACCAGCAGAGACGGGACATCTTACTACGAGCAGTACTTC	CATSRDGTSYYEQYF
TRBD2	TRBV29-1	.	TRBJ2-1	TGCAGCATTGGAGCGGGAGGGCCTTTGGATGAGCAGTTCTTC	CSIGAGGPLDEQFF
.	TRBV5-4	.	TRBJ1-2	TGTGCCAGCAGCTTGGACGGGAGCTATGGCTACACCTTC	CASSLDGSYGYTF
.	TRBV6-1	few	TRBJ2-5	TGTGCCAGCAGCTACAGGGAGACCCAGTACTTC	CASSYRETQYF
TRBD2	TRBV4-1	.	TRBJ2-3	TGCGCCAGCAGACTAGCGTCTTCCACAGATACGCAGTATTTT	CASRLASSTDTQYF
.	TRBV5-6	.	TRBJ2-1	TGTGCCAGCAGCTTGTCGTGGGAGGTTAGGAGGGAGCAGTTCTTC	CASSLSWEVRREQFF
.	TRBV5-4	once	TRBJ2-7	TGTGCCAGCAGCTTGGGGATTTCCTCCTACGAGCAGTACTTC	CASSLGISSYEQYF
TRBD1	TRBV4-1	.	TRBJ2-6	TGCGCCAGCAGCCACCCCCGGGACAGGGCCCCCTCTGGGGCCAACGTCCTGACTTTC	CASSHPRDRAPSGANVLTF
.	TRBV11-2	.	TRBJ2-3	TGTGCCAGCAGCTTCGCCTACACAGATACGCAGTATTTT	CASSFAYTDTQYF
TRBD1	TRBV7-9	once	TRBJ1-4	TGTGCCAGCAGCTTAGCGGGGGGACAGCATGAAAAACTGTTTTTT	CASSLAGGQHEKLFF
.	TRBV5-1	.	TRBJ1-4	TGCGCCAGCAGCTTGGGGGCAACTAATGAAAAACTGTTTTTT	CASSLGATNEKLFF
.	TRBV28	.	TRBJ1-2	TGTGCCAGCAGTTTGGGCGCGGGCGGTGGTGGCTACACCTTC	CASSLGAGGGGYTF
.	TRBV2	.	TRBJ1-2	TGTGCCAGCAGTGAAGTTCCAGGGGCGTACGACTATGGCTACACCTTC	CASSEVPGAYDYGYTF
.	TRBV7-2	.	TRBJ1-1	TGTGCCAGCAGCTTAGGACAGCTGAACACTGAAGCTTTCTTT	CASSLGQLNTEAFF
.	TRBV6-5	.	TRBJ1-1	TGTGCCAGCAGTCCGGGACAAGGCACTGAAGCTTTCTTT	CASSPGQGTEAFF
TRBD1	TRBV30	.	TRBJ1-2	TGTGCCTGGAGACGGGACAGGTACGAGAGCTATGGCTACACCTTC	CAWRRDRYESYGYTF
.	TRBV10-3	.	TRBJ2-7	TGTGCCGCGTCGGGGGCGAGCTCCTACGAGCAGTACTTC	CAASGASSYEQYF
.	TRBV29-1	.	TRBJ1-1	TGCAGCGCTACAGTGAACACTGAAGCTTTCTTT	CSATVNTEAFF
.	TRBV7-2	.	TRBJ1-2	TGTGCCAGCAGCGCGGGGGGTAACTATGGCTACACCTTC	CASSAGGNYGYTF
TRBD2	TRBV7-2	.	TRBJ2-5	TGTGCCAGCAGACATCGCGGGAGAGAGACCCAGTACTTC	CASRHRGRETQYF
.	TRBV6-6	.	TRBJ2-1	TGTGCCAGCAGTTACGGGGAATCCTACAATGAGCAGTTCTTC	CASSYGESYNEQFF
.	TRBV18	once	TRBJ1-5	TGTGCCAGCTCACCCGATATAGTGAGCAATCAGCCCCAGCATTTT	CASSPDIVSNQPQHF
TRBD1	TRBV7-3	.	TRBJ2-2	TGTGCCAGCAGCACGGGACAGGGCCCCGGGGAGCTGTTTTTT	CASSTGQGPGELFF
.	TRBV5-1	.	TRBJ1-2	TGCGCCAGCAGCTTTGGGTACAGGATTAACTATGGCTACACCTTC	CASSFGYRINYGYTF
.	TRBV5-1	few	TRBJ2-7	TGCGCCAGCAGCGAAAACAGTGCCGTCTCCTACGAGCAGTACTTC	CASSENSAVSYEQYF
TRBD1	TRBV6-1	.	TRBJ2-6	TGTGCCAGCAGTGAAGGGGGGACAGCCGGGGCCAACGTCCTGACTTTC	CASSEGGTAGANVLTF
.	TRBV19	.	TRBJ2-1	TGTGCCAGTAGTATTTCGGGGGACAGTCTATACAATGAGCAGTTCTTC	CASSISGDSLYNEQFF
.	TRBV5-1	.	TRBJ2-6	TGCGCCAGCAGCTATCTAGCCGGGCTAGGGGCCAACGTCCTGACTTTC	CASSYLAGLGANVLTF
TRBD1	TRBV30	.	TRBJ2-2	TGTGCCTGGAGTCGGGACAGGGGGCGAAACGGGGAGCTGTTTTTT	CAWSRDRGRNGELFF
.	TRBV19	.	TRBJ2-5	TGTGCCAGTAGCAAAACAAGACAGTTCGAGACCCAGTACTTC	CASSKTRQFETQYF
.	TRBV28	once	TRBJ2-7	TGTGCCAGCAGTTTATGGGCTGGAGGCAGCGCTACCTACGAGCAGTACTTC	CASSLWAGGSATYEQYF
.	TRBV2	.	TRBJ2-7	TGTGCCAGCAGCCAGAGCAGGGTTCTCTACGAGCAGTACTTC	CASSQSRVLYEQYF
.	TRBV10-1	.	TRBJ2-1	TGCGCCAGCAGTGGGGGACTCGGGGCCTCCTCCTACAATGAGCAGTTCTTC	CASSGGLGASSYNEQFF
.	TRBV4-3	.	TRBJ1-1	TGCGCCAGCAGCCAAGATCCGGGGAGGAACACTGAAGCTTTCTTT	CASSQDPGRNTEAFF
.	TRBV4-1	.	TRBJ1-2	TGCGCCAGCAGCCAAGCAGGGTGGGAGAACACCTTC	CASSQAGWENTF
.	TRBV19	.	TRBJ1-2	TGTGCCAGTAGTATTGACAGGAGGGATGGCTACACCTTC	CASSIDRRDGYTF
TRBD1	TRBV18	.	TRBJ2-3	TGTGCCAGCTCACCACCGCGCAGGGGGACAGATACGCAGTATTTT	CASSPPRRGTDTQYF
TRBD2	TRBV7-2	.	TRBJ2-1	TGTGCCAGCAGTTCCAGCGGGAGTTTCCACAATGAGCAGTTCTTC	CASSSSGSFHNEQFF
.	TRBV5-1	once	TRBJ1-2	TGCGCCAGCAGCCCCGCCGGGGCGGGAGATGGCTACACCTTC	CASSPAGAGDGYTF
.	TRBV4-3	.	TRBJ2-7	TGCGCCAGCAGCCAGGGGGACGGCTCCTACGAGCAGTACTTC	CASSQGDGSYEQYF
.	TRBV5-6	.	TRBJ2-3	TGTGCCAGCAGCTTGGCTGGGGCAGGGGACCTCACAGATACGCAGTATTTT	CASSLAGAGDLTDTQYF
TRBD2	TRBV11-3	.	TRBJ2-5	TGTGCCAGCAGCTTTGGCTCCGAGCGGGAGCAGTACTTC	CASSFGSEREQYF
TRBD1	TRBV6-6	.	TRBJ2-3	TGTGCCAGCAGCACGCAGGACAGGTGGGATACGCAGTATTTT	CASSTQDRWDTQYF
.	TRBV7-6	.	TRBJ1-3	TGTGCCAGCAGCTTAGTTGGGTTCTCTGGAAACACCATATATTTT	CASSLVGFSGNTIYF
TRBD1	TRBV11-2	.	TRBJ1-2	TGTGCCAGCAGCTTAGACAGGGGGCTCCTGGGCTATGGCTACACCTTC	CASSLDRGLLGYGYTF
TRBD2	TRBV10-3	.	TRBJ2-1	TGTGCCATCAGGGATAGCGGGAGGACCAATGAGCAGTTCTTC	CAIRDSGRTNEQFF
.	TRBV29-1	few	TRBJ1-1	TGCAGCGGAGTGAACACTGAAGCTTTCTTT	CSGVNTEAFF
.	TRBV4-3	.	TRBJ2-7	TGCGCCAGCAGCCAAGAGGGTAGAGGCGAGCAGTACTTC	CASSQEGRGEQYF